These 28 T cell receptor beta chains share one sample of origin, sequenced in a study of tumor T cells in aggressive B-cell lymphoma. Clones were sequenced by immunoSEQ multiplex PCR, and TCRdb holds only the in-frame ones, with some missing. Counted here are 4,500 to 5,500 clones, more than 75% occurring once; the ten biggest clones make up approximately 2.7%. The sample comprised tumor tissue. These receptors all stem from an adult with diffuse large B cell lymphoma.

As DNA, the CDR3 is TGTGCCAGCAGCCAAGCAGGATCTGGGGCCAACGTCCTGACTTTC. It yields the protein CASSQAGSGANVLTF. The chain has TRBV4-2 and TRBJ2-6; D call uncertain. Germline V gene sequence: CDR1 LGHNA, CDR2 YNFKEQ. V was cut by 1 base and J by 1 base, with 5 bases left in between. The CDR3 is 15 amino acids.

The chain recombines TRBV15 with TRBJ2-7; a possible D gene is TRBD2 (6 bases). The CDR3 is 14 residues long. V lost 8 bases to trimming and J lost 2 bases, with 16 bases between them. Germline V lookup: CDR1 LNHNV, CDR2 YYDKDF (reference sequence). CDR3 protein: CATSIGTETYEQYF. The CDR3 DNA reads as TGTGCCACCTCAATCGGGACTGAGACCTACGAGCAGTACTTC.

V is TRBV4-1 and J is TRBJ2-7, with TRBD1 matching 7 bases. After removal of 6 bases from V and 7 bases from J, the junction contained 15 bases not matched to a gene. The length of the CDR3 is 15 residues. Germline assignment: CDR1 MGHRA and CDR2 YSYEKL. The DNA for the CDR3 is TGCGCCAGCAGTAAGAGTCAGGGGGTTTTTTGGGAGCAGTACTTC. It translates to CASSKSQGVFWEQYF.

A remark on this clone: An end of the junction does not agree with germline; a read error may underlie this. This same CDR3 is encoded by further DNA sequences in the sample. The genes are TRBV6-5 and TRBJ2-7; D not certain. The germline V gene has CDR1 MNHEY and CDR2 SVGAGI. This CDR3 region has 11 residues. CDR3 in DNA: TGTGCCAGTAGTTACTCAACAAGGCAGTACTTC. This translates into CASSYSTRQYF.

The chain carries TRBV27 and TRBJ1-2, with D unclear. V dropped 2 bases and J dropped 3 bases, with 7 bases sitting between them. The CDR3 totals 13 residues. The V gene's germline CDR1 is MNHEY and CDR2 SMNVEV (reference sequence). The CDR3 loop reads CASSLQVDYGYTF. The CDR3 DNA follows: TGTGCCAGCAGTTTACAGGTCGACTATGGCTACACCTTC.

The chain is built from TRBV5-1 and TRBJ1-4; D not resolved. Deletions cut 2 bases from V and 6 bases from J, with 11 bases between. Looked up from germline, CDR1 is SGHRS and CDR2 is YFSETQ. This CDR3 comprises 14 residues. The CDR3 spells CASSFDTVDEKLFF. Written as DNA, the CDR3 is TGCGCCAGCAGCTTCGACACTGTAGATGAAAAACTGTTTTTT. Variable domain in full (rest from reference TRBV5-1 and TRBJ1-4): KAGVTQTPRYLIKTRGQQVTLSCSPISGHRSVSWYQQTPGQGLQFLFEYFSETQRNKGNFPGRFSGRQFSNSRSEMNVSTLELGDSALYLCASSFDTVDEKLFFGSGTQLSVL.

The chain recombines TRBV5-6 with TRBJ2-7; TRBD2 matches at 9 bases. The CDR3 extends over 13 amino acids. Germline values: CDR1 SGHDT, CDR2 YYEEEE. The V and J ends lost 4 bases and 7 bases, in that order; junction bases with no gene match: 6. CDR3 region: CASSPGLASEQYF. The CDR3 region has the DNA TGTGCCAGCAGCCCCGGACTAGCGAGTGAGCAGTACTTC.

In nucleotides, the CDR3 is TGTGCCACCAGCAGATATACGGGTTGGCATACGCAGTATTTT. It translates to CATSRYTGWHTQYF. The genes are TRBV15 and TRBJ2-3; no firm D call. Germline assignment: CDR1 LNHNV and CDR2 YYDKDF (reference sequence). V shed 2 bases and J shed 7 bases, with 13 bases lying between them. The CDR3 is 14 residues long.

The rearrangement joins TRBV7-9 to TRBJ2-1; D is possibly TRBD1 (5 bases). With 1 base removed from V and 0 bases from J, the gap between germline ends came to 10 bases. The V gene's germline CDR1 is SEHNR and CDR2 FQNEAQ (reference sequence). The length of the CDR3 is 16 residues. The CDR3 loop is CASSLEFRVSYNEQFF. CDR3 in DNA: TGTGCCAGCAGCTTAGAATTCAGGGTCTCCTACAATGAGCAGTTCTTC.

V usage is TRBV14 and J usage is TRBJ2-7, with TRBD2 matching over 7 bases. Germline CDR1 reads SGHDN; CDR2 reads FVKESK. The CDR3 is made up of 15 amino acids. After removal of 4 bases from V and 1 base from J, the junction contained 7 bases not matched to a gene. The CDR3 nucleotides are TGTGCCAGCAGCCCGTTCCTAGCGGCATCCTACGAGCAGTACTTC. This translates into CASSPFLAASYEQYF. The full variable domain, with the rest looked up from reference TRBV14 and TRBJ2-7, is EAGVTQFPSHSVIEKGQTVTLRCDPISGHDNLYWYRRVMGKEIKFLLHFVKESKQDESGMPNNRFLAERTGGTYSTLKVQPAELEDSGVYFCASSPFLAASYEQYFGPGTRLTVT.

This chain links TRBV5-1 with TRBJ1-1; possible D gene TRBD1, 5 bases. V lost 0 bases and J 1 base, leaving 13 bases between the germline ends. This CDR3 is 16 amino acids long. Germline V gene sequence: CDR1 SGHRS, CDR2 YFSETQ. As DNA, the CDR3 is TGCGCCAGCAGCTTGGGACTAGGGGCGCGGAACACTGAAGCTTTCTTT. Translating it yields CASSLGLGARNTEAFF.

The rearrangement joins TRBV2 to TRBJ1-5; a possible D gene is TRBD1 (6 bases). The CDR3 is 13 amino acids. The germline V gene encodes CDR1 SNHLY and CDR2 FYNNEI. Trimming stripped 8 bases from V and 5 bases from J, with 13 bases between. The chain's CDR3 is CASGQRRDQPQHF. DNA for the CDR3: TGTGCCAGCGGACAGCGCAGAGATCAGCCCCAGCATTTT.

Written as DNA, the CDR3 is TGTGCCAGCAGCTTTCATATTCGCAGCGAGCAGTACTTC. Its translation is CASSFHIRSEQYF. The rearrangement links TRBV7-9 to TRBJ2-7; no firm D call. This CDR3 comprises 13 residues. Germline CDR1 reads SEHNR; CDR2 reads FQNEAQ (reference sequence). The V gene lost 3 bases and the J gene lost 6 bases, with 12 bases spanning the gap.

The chain joins TRBV5-1 to TRBJ2-3; 8 nucleotides align to TRBD1. The germline gives CDR1 SGHRS, CDR2 YFSETQ. This CDR3 region has 15 residues. V gave up 3 bases and J gave up 3 bases; unmatched junction bases: 6. CDR3 nucleotide sequence: TGCGCCAGCAGCTCCACCCAGGGGGCGACAGATACGCAGTATTTT. It yields the protein CASSSTQGATDTQYF.

V usage is TRBV5-1 and J usage is TRBJ2-4; D possibly corresponds to TRBD2 (5 bases). The V end lost 4 bases, the J end lost 0 bases, and 11 bases lay between the germline ends. The CDR3 has 15 amino acids. Germline CDR1 SGHRS, CDR2 YFSETQ. The CDR3 loop reads CASSTAGLAKNIQYF. The CDR3 coding sequence is TGCGCCAGCAGCACGGCAGGACTAGCCAAAAACATTCAGTACTTC.

This chain joins TRBV18 and TRBJ1-1; D perhaps matches TRBD1 (5 bases). The CDR3 consists of 14 residues. The ends were cut back, 5 bases at V and 8 bases at J, with 18 bases in the middle. CDR1 KGHSH and CDR2 LQKENI come from the germline V gene. The CDR3 DNA reads as TGTGCCAGCTCAGCGGCGGCGGGGGGAGGAGAAGCTTTCTTT. Its translation: CASSAAAGGGEAFF. The whole variable domain, remainder taken from reference TRBV18 and TRBJ1-1, is NAGVMQNPRHLVRRRGQEARLRCSPMKGHSHVYWYRQLPEEGLKFMVYLQKENIIDESGMPKERFSAEFPKEGPSILRIQQVVRGDSAAYFCASSAAAGGGEAFFGQGTRLTVV.

The rearrangement links TRBV10-3 to TRBJ1-2; 7 bases line up with TRBD1. Germline-derived CDR1 and CDR2 are ENHRY and SYGVKD. This CDR3 comprises 15 residues. Trimming at V came to 4 bases and at J to 4 bases, leaving 9 bases not matched to a gene. The CDR3 sequence is CAISVDRENPYGYTF. The CDR3 nucleotides read TGTGCCATCAGTGTAGACAGGGAAAACCCCTATGGCTACACCTTC.

The genes are TRBV15 and TRBJ2-7; the match to TRBD2 covers 13 bases. This CDR3 spans 16 amino acids. The J segment lost 6 bases and the V segment lost 0 bases, leaving 5 bases of the junction unmatched. Germline V gene sequence: CDR1 LNHNV, CDR2 YYDKDF (reference sequence). The DNA for the CDR3 is TGTGCCACCAGCAGAGATAAGGGGACTAGCGGGGTCGAGCAGTACTTC. Its translation: CATSRDKGTSGVEQYF.

This clone has just one count. The chain is built from TRBV6-5 and TRBJ2-7, with 8 bases matching TRBD2. This CDR3 is 15 amino acids long. With 3 bases clipped from V and 4 bases from J, the junction kept 8 bases outside the gene matches. Germline values: CDR1 MNHEY, CDR2 SVGAGI. The CDR3 sequence: CASSYLAGTRYEQYF. Here the CDR3 DNA reads TGTGCCAGCAGTTATCTAGCGGGTACAAGGTACGAGCAGTACTTC.

The chain uses TRBV6-5 and TRBJ2-3, with D tentatively TRBD1 (6 bases). V was clipped by 6 bases and J by 3 bases, with 10 bases between them. The germline V gene encodes CDR1 MNHEY and CDR2 SVGAGI. The CDR3 is 13 amino acids. In nucleotides, the CDR3 is TGTGCCAGCAGAGGGGGTGCGACAGATACGCAGTATTTT. Its translation: CASRGGATDTQYF.

In DNA, the CDR3 is TGTGCCAGCAGCAAAGGACAGCCGGAGACCCAGTACTTC. It yields the protein CASSKGQPETQYF. The V gene is TRBV5-4, the J gene TRBJ2-5; weak D call: TRBD1 (6 bases). This CDR3 spans 13 amino acids. V was trimmed by 4 bases and J by 5 bases, leaving 12 bases between them. Germline values: CDR1 SGHNT, CDR2 YYREEE (reference sequence).

The genes are TRBV10-2 and TRBJ2-1; 13 bases align to TRBD2. Per germline, CDR1 WSHSY and CDR2 SAAADI. The CDR3 is made up of 14 amino acids. V was pared by 6 bases and J by 6 bases, with 2 bases of the junction left unmatched. The CDR3 DNA reads TGCGCCAGCAGAGGACTAGCGGGAGTCAATGAGCAGTTCTTC. This translates into CASRGLAGVNEQFF.

The chain combines TRBV5-1 with TRBJ1-1, with TRBD1 identical over 7 bases. With V trimmed by 4 bases and J by 0 bases, 6 bases remained unmatched. This CDR3 has 15 residues. Germline assignment: CDR1 SGHRS and CDR2 YFSETQ. The CDR3 sequence: CASSLVQGMNTEAFF. The CDR3 DNA reads as TGCGCCAGCAGCCTCGTACAGGGGATGAACACTGAAGCTTTCTTT.

The genes are TRBV5-1 and TRBJ1-1, with no clear D. Germline values: CDR1 SGHRS, CDR2 YFSETQ. Trimming cost V 4 bases and J 1 base, with 8 bases left between them. The CDR3 sequence is 13 residues long. The CDR3 DNA reads TGCGCCAGCAGCGGAACAGAGAACACTGAAGCTTTCTTT. Encoded protein: CASSGTENTEAFF.

V and J are TRBV5-4 and TRBJ2-7, with a possible D match to TRBD2 (6 bases). Trimming stripped 0 bases from V and 0 bases from J, with 7 bases between. The CDR3 runs 14 residues. Germline CDR1 SGHNT, CDR2 YYREEE (reference sequence). CDR3 bases: TGTGCCAGCAGCTTGGCCGGGGGCTCCTACGAGCAGTACTTC. Amino acids: CASSLAGGSYEQYF.

The genes are TRBV6-4 and TRBJ2-3; 8 bases map to TRBD2. CDR1 and CDR2 (germline): MRHNA, SNTAGT. J was trimmed by 6 bases and V by 4 bases; bases with no gene match: 6. The CDR3 loop spans 14 amino acids. CDR3 sequence: CASSVSGAGDTQYF. The CDR3 DNA follows: TGTGCCAGCAGTGTTAGCGGGGCCGGGGATACGCAGTATTTT.

The chain carries TRBV7-3 and TRBJ1-1; weak D call: TRBD1 (5 bases). The CDR3 sequence is 14 residues long. Germline CDR1 and CDR2: SGHTA and FQGTGA. Trimming removed 3 bases from V and 4 bases from J, with 12 bases in between. The DNA for the CDR3 is TGTGCCAGCAGCTTGGCGGGGCTGGGCACTGAAGCTTTCTTT. Protein product: CASSLAGLGTEAFF. Together with reference TRBV7-3 and TRBJ1-1, the CDR3 gives the full variable domain: GAGVSQTPSNKVTEKGKYVELRCDPISGHTALYWYRQSLGQGPEFLIYFQGTGAADDSGLPNDRFFAVRPEGSVSTLKIQRTERGDSAVYLCASSLAGLGTEAFFGQGTRLTVV.

This clone has only a few counts. The gene calls are TRBV4-1 and TRBJ2-3, with a possible D match to TRBD2 (6 bases). The CDR3 is made up of 15 amino acids. CDR1 is MGHRA, CDR2 YSYEKL, per germline. Trimming removed 3 bases at V and 0 bases at J, with 10 bases between. The CDR3 is CASSHTGTSTDTQYF. CDR3 in DNA: TGCGCCAGCAGCCATACCGGGACTAGCACAGATACGCAGTATTTT.